The present TCR beta chain was sequenced within a study of CD8+ T cells in alopecia areata. As for the study in general: Patients received oral tofacitinib, 5 to 10 mg twice daily, for moderate-to-severe alopecia areata.

Comment on this clone: The target antigen is unknown.

Peripheral blood samples and lesional scalp punch biopsies were obtained from alopecia areata patients. The length of the CDR3 is 15 residues. CDR1 and CDR2 (germline): GTSNPN, SVGIG (reference sequence). V shed 4 bases and J 5 bases; nucleotides not matched to a gene: 11. Whole-study findings and limits: Scalp samples also yield sequences of resident alphabeta T cells from normal skin. Lesional tissue from the scalp (especially in alopecia totalis/universalis) showed higher clonality than normal scalp.

Extracted from the samples, RNA was reverse transcribed into cDNA to serve as the sequencing template. The method was immunoSEQ multiplex PCR; TCRdb's version includes in-frame clones alone and lacks a portion of them. Seen here are about 250,000 clones, roughly two thirds observed once, and the top ten hold about 1.3%. The TCR comes from a human donor with alopecia areata. The chain has TRBV30 and TRBJ2-7; 10 nucleotides line up with TRBD1. The sequencing used CD4+ T cells sorted from blood, collected at week 0. The CDR3 DNA reads as TGTGCCTGGAACGCCAAGGGGACAGGGGTCAACGAGCAGTACTTC. Its translation: CAWNAKGTGVNEQYF.